This is a list of T cell receptor beta chains from one sample in a study of T cells after yellow fever vaccination. TCRdb used MiXCR to reprocess the 5' RACE reads, holding one entry per CDR3 protein. The sample has about 310,000 distinct CDR3 sequences; roughly 4% are singletons. Sequences were derived from PBMCs, sampled on the day of the yellow fever booster vaccination. The receptors were gathered from a man between 18 and 29 years old who received the YFV17D yellow fever vaccine. Each CDR3 is given with its conserved first and last residue. D genes are given only for firm matches. Not all rows give a size; the values are once, few, many and, for expanded clones, a class.

clone size | CDR3 length | D gene | J gene | V gene | CDR3 protein | CDR3 DNA
few | 14 | - | TRBJ2-7 | TRBV7-2 | CASNPGSAVYEQYF | TGTGCCAGCAACCCAGGTAGCGCGGTGTACGAGCAGTACTTC
many | 16 | - | TRBJ1-1 | TRBV9 | CASSPQAALVGTEAFF | TGTGCCAGCAGCCCTCAGGCGGCCCTAGTTGGCACTGAAGCTTTCTTT
few | 13 | - | TRBJ2-7 | TRBV20-1 | CSARSGQTYEQYF | TGCAGTGCTAGGTCCGGACAGACCTACGAGCAGTACTTC
few | 16 | TRBD1 | TRBJ1-2 | TRBV11-2 | CASSPGYGQGARGYTF | TGTGCCAGCAGCCCCGGTTACGGACAGGGGGCGCGCGGCTACACCTTC
- | 15 | TRBD2 | TRBJ2-3 | TRBV5-1 | CASSTGLAYPDTQYF | TGCGCCAGCAGCACGGGACTAGCGTACCCAGATACGCAGTATTTT
many | 15 | - | TRBJ2-1 | TRBV5-1 | CASSSEPGSRNEQFF | TGCGCCAGCAGCTCGGAGCCGGGATCGCGGAATGAGCAGTTCTTC
many | 17 | TRBD1 | TRBJ2-6 | TRBV15 | CATSSGTVGDGANVLTF | TGTGCCACCAGCAGTGGGACAGTGGGAGATGGGGCCAACGTCCTGACTTTC
many | 19 | - | TRBJ2-4 | TRBV4-2 | CASSQDFSGSPRAKNIQYF | TGTGCCAGCAGCCAAGATTTCAGCGGGTCACCGAGAGCCAAAAACATTCAGTACTTC
few | 14 | - | TRBJ2-5 | TRBV12-3/TRBV12-4 | CASTTVGGGETQYF | TGTGCCAGCACCACGGTGGGAGGCGGAGAGACCCAGTACTTC
many | 16 | - | TRBJ1-3 | TRBV12-3/TRBV12-4 | CASSLGDPRSGNTIYF | TGTGCCAGCAGTTTGGGGGACCCCCGCTCTGGAAACACCATATATTTT
many | 13 | - | TRBJ1-1 | TRBV28 | CASSFDRRGMAFF | TGTGCCAGCAGTTTTGACAGGCGGGGAATGGCTTTCTTT
- | 13 | - | TRBJ2-5 | TRBV18 | CASSPDMQETQYF | TGTGCCAGCTCACCAGATATGCAAGAGACCCAGTACTTC
many | 15 | TRBD2 | TRBJ2-5 | TRBV7-2 | CASSLLGGEAETQYF | TGTGCCAGCAGCCTCCTCGGGGGGGAGGCAGAGACCCAGTACTTC
many | 14 | TRBD1 | TRBJ1-1 | TRBV5-1 | CASSSGQLNTEAFF | TGCGCCAGCAGCTCGGGACAGCTAAACACTGAAGCTTTCTTT
- | 13 | - | TRBJ2-5 | TRBV5-4 | CASSPSRGETQYF | TGTGCCAGCAGCCCCTCGAGGGGCGAGACCCAGTACTTC
many | 13 | - | TRBJ1-6 | TRBV3-1 | CASSQAIVSPLHF | TGTGCCAGCAGCCAAGCCATCGTCTCACCCCTCCACTTT
few | 14 | TRBD1 | TRBJ2-7 | TRBV7-2 | CASSFQGAAYEQYF | TGTGCCAGCAGCTTCCAGGGGGCCGCCTACGAGCAGTACTTC
many | 16 | - | TRBJ2-5 | TRBV27 | CASSLIGTTSGETQYF | TGTGCCAGCAGTTTAATCGGGACCACAAGCGGAGAGACCCAGTACTTC
few | 12 | - | TRBJ2-1 | TRBV10-1 | CASSNRVNEQFF | TGCGCCAGCAGCAACAGGGTCAATGAGCAGTTCTTC
- | 13 | - | TRBJ2-4 | TRBV20-1 | CSAREGAPNIQYF | TGCAGTGCTAGGGAGGGGGCGCCGAACATTCAGTACTTC
few | 13 | - | TRBJ1-2 | TRBV7-9 | CASSFEVPYGYTF | TGTGCCAGCAGCTTTGAGGTACCCTATGGCTACACCTTC
- | 14 | - | TRBJ1-2 | TRBV5-6 | CASSLGSERRGCTF | TGTGCCAGCAGCTTGGGGTCGGAACGCAGGGGCTGCACCTTC
many | 12 | TRBD1 | TRBJ1-2 | TRBV20-1 | CSARDDRAGYTF | TGCAGTGCTAGAGATGACAGGGCCGGCTACACCTTC
many | 18 | TRBD2 | TRBJ2-3 | TRBV5-1 | CASSLSLRAGGPRDTQYF | TGCGCCAGCAGCTTGTCCTTGAGGGCGGGGGGGCCCAGAGATACGCAGTATTTT
few | 15 | TRBD1 | TRBJ1-4 | TRBV5-1 | CASSPTGGPDEKLFF | TGCGCCAGCAGCCCCACAGGGGGACCGGATGAAAAACTGTTTTTT
few | 14 | TRBD1 | TRBJ1-1 | TRBV29-1 | CSAAQDRVPTEAFF | TGCAGCGCCGCACAGGACAGGGTCCCCACTGAAGCTTTCTTT
many | 15 | - | TRBJ1-3 | TRBV7-2 | CASSRGTGSGNTIYF | TGTGCCAGCAGCCGCGGCACAGGCTCTGGAAACACCATATATTTT
- | 13 | - | TRBJ1-4 | TRBV20-1 | CSARSGTNEKLFF | TGCAGTGCTAGATCGGGGACTAATGAAAAACTGTTTTTT
many | 16 | TRBD2 | TRBJ2-3 | TRBV5-4 | CASSSSGTSGSDTQYF | TGTGCCAGCAGTAGTTCCGGGACTAGCGGCTCAGATACGCAGTATTTT
many | 14 | - | TRBJ2-1 | TRBV5-1 | CASSLSVADNEQFF | TGCGCCAGCAGCTTGTCGGTAGCGGACAATGAGCAGTTCTTC
- | 15 | TRBD1 | TRBJ2-1 | TRBV20-1 | CSAETWTGFHNEQFF | TGCAGTGCAGAAACTTGGACAGGGTTTCACAATGAGCAGTTCTTC
many | 14 | - | TRBJ2-7 | TRBV7-6 | CASGNSGNPYEQYF | TGTGCCAGCGGAAACTCTGGAAATCCCTACGAGCAGTACTTC
many | 13 | TRBD1 | TRBJ1-1 | TRBV11-1 | CASSQGARTEAFF | TGTGCCAGCAGCCAGGGGGCAAGGACTGAAGCTTTCTTT
many | 11 | - | TRBJ1-2 | TRBV29-1 | CSVDDNYGYTF | TGCAGCGTTGACGACAACTATGGCTACACCTTC
many | 15 | - | TRBJ1-4 | TRBV4-1 | CASSSRGSGREKLFF | TGCGCCAGCAGCTCAAGAGGTAGCGGGCGTGAAAAACTGTTTTTT
many | 16 | TRBD1 | TRBJ2-1 | TRBV5-4 | CASSLGQGGVNNEQFF | TGTGCCAGCAGCTTGGGACAGGGTGGGGTTAACAATGAGCAGTTCTTC
many | 15 | TRBD1 | TRBJ1-2 | TRBV7-9 | CASSPPREQGRGYTF | TGTGCCAGCAGCCCACCACGAGAACAGGGGAGAGGCTACACCTTC
many | 13 | TRBD2 | TRBJ2-7 | TRBV6-1 | CASGGGAPEEQYF | TGTGCCAGCGGCGGGGGGGCTCCGGAGGAGCAGTACTTC
few | 15 | TRBD1 | TRBJ2-2 | TRBV6-6 | CASSSDRGYAGELFF | TGTGCCAGCAGTTCGGACAGGGGTTACGCCGGGGAGCTGTTTTTT
few | 14 | - | TRBJ2-3 | TRBV9 | CASSSPGVTDTQYF | TGTGCCAGCAGCTCCCCGGGGGTCACAGATACGCAGTATTTT
many | 14 | - | TRBJ1-4 | TRBV12-3/TRBV12-4 | CASRRREDNEKLFF | TGTGCCAGCAGGCGCCGGGAAGACAATGAAAAACTGTTTTTT
many | 13 | TRBD2 | TRBJ2-3 | TRBV12-3/TRBV12-4 | CASTLTSGDTQYF | TGTGCCAGCACCCTGACTAGCGGGGATACGCAGTATTTT
many | 13 | TRBD2 | TRBJ2-3 | TRBV7-2 | CASTAGLAYTQYF | TGTGCCAGCACCGCTGGACTAGCGTATACGCAGTATTTT
- | 16 | - | TRBJ1-1 | TRBV15 | CATERTSQAGYPEAFF | TGTGCCACCGAAAGGACATCGCAGGCGGGTTACCCTGAAGCTTTCTTT
few | 13 | - | TRBJ2-5 | TRBV20-1 | CSARVYRQETQYF | TGCAGTGCTAGAGTTTACAGACAAGAGACCCAGTACTTC
many | 13 | - | TRBJ2-1 | TRBV5-1 | CASSLRGGGPQFF | TGCGCCAGCAGCCTGAGGGGCGGTGGCCCCCAGTTCTTC
- | 18 | TRBD2 | TRBJ2-2 | TRBV7-2 | CASSSLAGGGIYTGELFF | TGTGCCAGCAGCTCCCTAGCGGGGGGCGGGATTTACACCGGGGAGCTGTTTTTT
- | 16 | - | TRBJ2-6 | TRBV3-1 | CASSQDRVSGANVLTF | TGTGCCAGCAGCCAAGACAGGGTCTCCGGGGCCAACGTCCTGACTTTC
many | 14 | - | TRBJ1-6 | TRBV14 | CASSRQQENSPLHF | TGTGCCAGCAGCCGCCAGCAGGAGAATTCACCCCTCCACTTT
many | 13 | TRBD2 | TRBJ2-3 | TRBV4-3 | CASSHVGLAAQYF | TGCGCCAGCAGCCATGTGGGACTAGCCGCCCAGTATTTT
many | 15 | - | TRBJ2-4 | TRBV4-3 | CASSQDAGEAGIQYF | TGCGCCAGCAGCCAAGACGCCGGGGAGGCCGGCATTCAGTACTTC
- | 15 | - | TRBJ2-3 | TRBV18 | CASSPSTGRADTQYF | TGTGCCAGCTCACCTTCGACAGGGAGGGCAGATACGCAGTATTTT
many | 15 | TRBD1 | TRBJ2-5 | TRBV12-3/TRBV12-4 | CASSSLQGRQETQYF | TGTGCCAGCAGTTCATTACAGGGGCGTCAAGAGACCCAGTACTTC
- | 17 | - | TRBJ2-2 | TRBV4-3 | CASSQDLKVSNTGELFF | TGCGCCAGCAGCCAAGATCTTAAGGTTTCGAACACCGGGGAGCTGTTTTTT
few | 15 | - | TRBJ1-5 | TRBV12-3/TRBV12-4 | CASSLNIGRDQPQHF | TGTGCCAGCAGTTTAAATATCGGGAGAGATCAGCCCCAGCATTTT